The rows below give T cell receptor beta chains drawn from one sample of a study of T cell responses to AZD1222 COVID-19 vaccine. This table comes from immunoSEQ multiplex PCR, and its TCRdb copy is limited to in-frame clones, with some not included. The repertoire holds some 95,000 clones, with around 86% as singletons. This sample comprised peripheral blood, obtained on day 0 of AZD1222 vaccination. Every receptor here comes from an adult in good health. Both conserved end residues are part of each CDR3. The D gene is left open where the match is weak. Clone size, where shown, is once, few, many, or a class for clones that have expanded.

j_gene: TRBJ2-3; v_gene: TRBV6-1; abundance: NA; d_gene: TRBD2; CDR3aa: CASSGAGVGDTQYF; CDR3nt: TGTGCCAGCAGTGGAGCGGGAGTAGGAGATACGCAGTATTTT
j_gene: TRBJ1-2; v_gene: TRBV12-5; abundance: NA; d_gene: NA; CDR3aa: CASGLVPGTAASGYTF; CDR3nt: TGTGCTAGTGGTTTGGTACCGGGAACCGCCGCCTCTGGCTACACCTTC
j_gene: TRBJ1-6; v_gene: TRBV6-6; abundance: NA; d_gene: TRBD1; CDR3aa: CASRDRSSYNSPLHF; CDR3nt: TGTGCCAGCAGGGACAGGAGCTCCTATAATTCACCCCTCCACTTT
j_gene: TRBJ2-1; v_gene: TRBV6-6; abundance: NA; d_gene: NA; CDR3aa: CASSPNTINEQFF; CDR3nt: TGTGCCAGCAGCCCCAACACGATCAATGAGCAGTTCTTC
j_gene: TRBJ1-1; v_gene: TRBV7-8; abundance: few; d_gene: NA; CDR3aa: CASSSPRGGVQRSEAFF; CDR3nt: TGTGCCAGCAGCTCACCCCGGGGGGGGGTCCAACGGTCTGAAGCTTTCTTT
j_gene: TRBJ2-5; v_gene: TRBV24-1; abundance: NA; d_gene: TRBD2; CDR3aa: CATSGPGLVLETQYF; CDR3nt: TGTGCCACCAGCGGGCCGGGACTAGTCCTTGAGACCCAGTACTTC
j_gene: TRBJ2-1; v_gene: TRBV18; abundance: NA; d_gene: NA; CDR3aa: CASSPPSAAAYNEQFF; CDR3nt: TGTGCCAGCTCACCACCGTCGGCGGCGGCCTACAATGAGCAGTTCTTC
j_gene: TRBJ2-1; v_gene: TRBV5-1; abundance: NA; d_gene: NA; CDR3aa: CASSLAGSSYNEQFF; CDR3nt: TGCGCCAGCAGCTTGGCAGGGAGCTCCTACAATGAGCAGTTCTTC
j_gene: TRBJ2-5; v_gene: TRBV11-2; abundance: NA; d_gene: NA; CDR3aa: CASSPRPDAGTQYF; CDR3nt: TGTGCCAGCAGCCCCCGCCCGGACGCGGGGACCCAGTACTTC
j_gene: TRBJ2-2; v_gene: TRBV5-1; abundance: NA; d_gene: TRBD1; CDR3aa: CASRPQGVSGELFF; CDR3nt: TGCGCCAGCAGGCCGCAGGGGGTGTCCGGGGAGCTGTTTTTT
j_gene: TRBJ2-2; v_gene: TRBV4-1; abundance: NA; d_gene: NA; CDR3aa: CASSQEARGFSDTGELFF; CDR3nt: TGCGCCAGCAGCCAAGAGGCGCGGGGTTTCTCGGACACCGGGGAGCTGTTTTTT
j_gene: TRBJ2-2; v_gene: TRBV30; abundance: once; d_gene: NA; CDR3aa: CAWSGAGELFF; CDR3nt: TGTGCCTGGAGTGGAGCCGGGGAGCTGTTTTTT
j_gene: TRBJ2-7; v_gene: TRBV13; abundance: once; d_gene: NA; CDR3aa: CASSFGRTSYEQYF; CDR3nt: TGTGCCAGCAGCTTCGGACGGACCTCCTACGAGCAGTACTTC